At least ten counts were recorded for the clone carrying this TCR beta chain. The target antigen is unknown. TCR beta CDR3 sequences were amplified from RNA transcripts. The TCR CDR3 was amplified in a first-round RT-PCR using the HTBI primer set. TCRdb reprocessed the multiplex PCR reads via MiXCR and lists one record per CDR3 protein. The data hold about 710,000 distinct CDR3 sequences, with over 15% observed a single time. Over 18 months, lack of ophthalmopathy progression marked Graves' hyperthyroidism as stable. Diagnoses were made from clinical symptoms, serum measures (thyroxine and TRAb), thyroid ultrasound and orbital computed tomography. V lost 3 bases to trimming and J lost 0 bases; unmatched junction nucleotides: 4. This CDR3 contains 14 residues. Germline assignment: CDR1 DFQATT and CDR2 SNEGSKA (reference sequence). The data belong to a study of T cells in Graves' hyperthyroidism and ophthalmopathy.

Findings of the study overall: The model forecast ophthalmopathy, anticipating it by a median 6.5 months before onset.

This receptor was identified in a man aged 18-30 years with Graves' hyperthyroidism. Sequencing input: blood. The rearrangement joins TRBV20-1 to TRBJ2-7, with TRBD2 matching over 8 bases. The CDR3 coding sequence is TGCAGTGCTAGTCCGGGAGGGCCCTCCTACGAGCAGTACTTC. It is translated as CSASPGGPSYEQYF.